This T cell receptor beta chain appears in the sequencing data of a study of blood T cell repertoires in COVID-19 (dated by TCRdb to the early 2020s). With respect to the entire study: The collaborator samples originated in the United States, Italy and Spain and spanned the acute and convalescent phases of COVID-19. Where available, HLA class I and class II types were taken from metadata supplied by the sample provider and were not determined by assay-based typing. The sample metadata nearly always contained a de-identified subject ID, COVID-19 status, age in years and sex. The repertoires were made available in a free public database intended to serve as a resource for research on the immune response to SARS-CoV-2. The samples were drawn from two sources: the first 160 participants of the ongoing ImmuneRACE study, and over 1,000 subjects contributed by 6 global collaborators. The dataset comprised deeply sampled blood TCRbeta repertoires from subjects exposed to, actively infected with, or recovered from COVID-19. The prospective study material was composed of cDNA or gDNA derived from T cells, B-cell-depleted T cells, or PBMCs.

Whole blood was collected in K2EDTA tubes by collaborating institutions according to the institutions' own protocols. Collaborator samples were shipped for TCRbeta analysis as frozen whole blood, isolated PBMCs, or DNA extracted from either sample type. The immunoSEQ Assay, a bias-controlled multiplex PCR, was used to amplify TCRbeta CDR3 regions from genomic DNA. The published analysis was carried out like this. Within the assay, amplification of reference gene primers was used to estimate how many nucleated cells each sample contained. Sequence reads were collapsed and filtered to measure the absolute abundance of every unique TCRbeta CDR3 rearrangement. For each sample, productive Simpson clonality was calculated as the square root of Simpson's diversity index across productive rearrangements. Sourced from immuneACCESS, this table was stored by TCRdb with only in-frame sequences that have V and J called. A share of the clones is absent; for the studies checked, an unresolved V gene accounts for under half, and the remainder has no known explanation. The V and J calls and the clone size are those of that table, but D and trimming were determined from the DNA. For this sample there are fewer than 250,000 clones; under 85% appear just once. The ten most abundant clones make up around 5.2% of the sample.

Beyond this particular receptor, the publication reports: The amount of clinical and demographic metadata varied by source and participant and was provided uncurated.

The CDR3 runs 11 amino acids, cysteine and phenylalanine included. Only CDR3 DNA is held: 33 bases, read in frame from base 1. Per the germline V gene, MNHEY is the CDR1 and SVGAGI is the CDR2. V gives up 5 bases and J gives up 5 bases, and the segment between their germline ends measures 6 bases. Concerning this clone: Which antigen it targets is not known. Qualities for individual bases were not recorded, and no much larger clone is one base off. The same CDR3 arises from other DNA sequences in this sample as well.

This TCR was recovered from a human donor in a cohort sampled during active COVID-19. Rearrangement joined TRBV6-5 to TRBJ2-5; TRBD2 is a possible D gene, resting on 5 matching bases. The sequencing sample was made of peripheral blood. The CDR3: CASSRGETQYF. The sequence in DNA is TGTGCCAGCAGTAGAGGGGAGACCCAGTACTTC.